These T cell receptor beta chains were read from a single sample in a study of control samples from healthy donors and cancer patients. The data were produced by immunoSEQ multiplex PCR, yet TCRdb's version contains in-frame clones alone and is incomplete. The sample lists about 100,000 clones; about 90% were seen once. The sequencing input was blood. These receptors came from a woman in her late teens or twenties in good health. Each CDR3 is given with its conserved first and last residue. A D gene is named only where the DNA matches it firmly.

length: 15
V: TRBV6-5
J: TRBJ2-5
D: -
CDR3: CASSYGPGMGETQYF
DNA: TGTGCCAGCAGTTACGGGCCTGGGATGGGGGAGACCCAGTACTTC

length: 14
V: TRBV30
J: TRBJ2-7
D: -
CDR3: CAWSVLWDTYEQYF
DNA: TGTGCCTGGAGTGTACTGTGGGATACTTACGAGCAGTACTTC

length: 15
V: TRBV6-6
J: TRBJ2-6
D: -
CDR3: CASSFGNAGANVLTF
DNA: TGTGCCAGCAGTTTTGGGAATGCTGGGGCCAACGTCCTGACTTTC

length: 14
V: TRBV9
J: TRBJ2-3
D: TRBD2
CDR3: CASSSRGGTDTQYF
DNA: TGTGCCAGCAGCTCTCGGGGGGGCACAGATACGCAGTATTTT

length: 15
V: TRBV7-7
J: TRBJ2-2
D: TRBD1
CDR3: CASSLRTGGAGELFF
DNA: TGTGCCAGCAGCCTCAGGACAGGGGGGGCCGGGGAGCTGTTTTTT

length: 13
V: TRBV2
J: TRBJ2-1
D: -
CDR3: CAIPSIGANEQFF
DNA: TGTGCCATTCCGAGTATTGGGGCCAATGAGCAGTTCTTC

length: 11
V: TRBV12-3/TRBV12-4
J: TRBJ1-4
D: -
CDR3: CASRHNEKLFF
DNA: TGTGCCAGCCGCCATAATGAAAAACTGTTTTTT

length: 15
V: TRBV6-2/TRBV6-3
J: TRBJ2-5
D: -
CDR3: CASSPMLTNPGTQYF
DNA: TGTGCCAGCAGCCCAATGTTGACTAACCCCGGGACCCAGTACTTC

length: 17
V: TRBV12-5
J: TRBJ1-2
D: TRBD1
CDR3: CASGLIAGVQGEYGYTF
DNA: TGTGCTAGTGGTTTGATCGCGGGGGTACAGGGGGAATATGGCTACACCTTC

length: 14
V: TRBV5-1
J: TRBJ1-6
D: -
CDR3: CASSLVQGNSPLHF
DNA: TGCGCCAGCAGCTTGGTGCAGGGAAATTCACCCCTCCACTTT

length: 13
V: TRBV6-5
J: TRBJ1-5
D: -
CDR3: CASSPGRNQPQHF
DNA: TGTGCCAGCAGCCCGGGGCGTAATCAGCCCCAGCATTTT

length: 17
V: TRBV3-1/TRBV3-2
J: TRBJ1-4
D: -
CDR3: CASSQALLRDGNEKLFF
DNA: TGTGCCAGCAGCCAAGCCCTCCTTCGGGACGGGAATGAAAAACTGTTTTTT

length: 12
V: TRBV2
J: TRBJ2-1
D: -
CDR3: CASSDRGVEQFF
DNA: TGTGCCAGCAGTGACCGAGGAGTTGAGCAGTTCTTC

length: 13
V: TRBV10-2
J: TRBJ1-2
D: -
CDR3: CASSDQANYGYTF
DNA: TGCGCCAGCAGTGATCAAGCGAACTATGGCTACACCTTC

length: 17
V: TRBV19
J: TRBJ1-6
D: TRBD1
CDR3: CASSIRGGQGANSPLHF
DNA: TGTGCCAGTAGTATAAGAGGGGGACAGGGGGCGAATTCACCCCTCCACTTT

length: 12
V: TRBV9
J: TRBJ1-2
D: TRBD1
CDR3: CASSATGNGYTF
DNA: TGTGCCAGCAGCGCGACAGGGAACGGCTACACCTTC

length: 14
V: TRBV6-5
J: TRBJ1-1
D: -
CDR3: CASLSTGVGTEAFF
DNA: TGTGCCAGCCTCAGCACGGGGGTAGGGACTGAAGCTTTCTTT

length: 15
V: TRBV7-2
J: TRBJ2-1
D: TRBD1
CDR3: CASSLAGDSYNEQFF
DNA: TGTGCCAGCAGCTTAGCAGGGGACAGCTACAATGAGCAGTTCTTC

length: 12
V: TRBV3-1/TRBV3-2
J: TRBJ2-7
D: -
CDR3: CASSLDGYEQYF
DNA: TGTGCCAGCAGCTTGGACGGCTACGAGCAGTACTTC

length: 13
V: TRBV19
J: TRBJ1-3
D: -
CDR3: CASSPNSGNTIYF
DNA: TGTGCCAGTAGTCCGAACTCTGGAAACACCATATATTTT

length: 13
V: TRBV12-3/TRBV12-4
J: TRBJ1-1
D: -
CDR3: CASSLGGKAEAFF
DNA: TGTGCCAGCAGCCTGGGGGGGAAGGCTGAAGCTTTCTTT

length: 13
V: TRBV19
J: TRBJ1-1
D: -
CDR3: CASNPGGITEAFF
DNA: TGTGCCAGTAACCCGGGGGGAATTACTGAAGCTTTCTTT

length: 14
V: TRBV27
J: TRBJ2-6
D: -
CDR3: CASSSMDGANVLTF
DNA: TGTGCCAGCAGCTCCATGGACGGGGCCAACGTCCTGACTTTC

length: 16
V: TRBV7-9
J: TRBJ2-1
D: -
CDR3: CASSLEGRGGYNEQFF
DNA: TGTGCCAGCAGCTTAGAGGGTAGGGGCGGTTACAATGAGCAGTTCTTC

length: 14
V: TRBV6-5
J: TRBJ1-3
D: -
CDR3: CASAPWGGGNTIYF
DNA: TGTGCCAGCGCCCCCTGGGGAGGTGGAAACACCATATATTTT

length: 13
V: TRBV2
J: TRBJ2-7
D: -
CDR3: CASSRSTDYEQYF
DNA: TGTGCCAGCAGTAGGAGCACTGACTACGAGCAGTACTTC